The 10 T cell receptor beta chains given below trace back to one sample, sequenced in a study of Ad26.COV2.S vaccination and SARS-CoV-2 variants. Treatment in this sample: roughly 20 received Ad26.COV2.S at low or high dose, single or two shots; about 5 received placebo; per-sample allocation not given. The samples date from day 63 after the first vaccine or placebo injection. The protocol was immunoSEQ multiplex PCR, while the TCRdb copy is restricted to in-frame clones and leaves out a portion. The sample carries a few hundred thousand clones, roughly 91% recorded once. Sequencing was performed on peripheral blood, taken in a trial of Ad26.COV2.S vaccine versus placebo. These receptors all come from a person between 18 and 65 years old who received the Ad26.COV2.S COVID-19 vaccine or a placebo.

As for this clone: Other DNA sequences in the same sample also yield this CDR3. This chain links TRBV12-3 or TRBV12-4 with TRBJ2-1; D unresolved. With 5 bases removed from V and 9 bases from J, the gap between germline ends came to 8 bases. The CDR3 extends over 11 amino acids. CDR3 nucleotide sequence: TGTGCCAGCAGTCTAGGCAGTGAGCAGTTCTTC. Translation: CASSLGSEQFF.

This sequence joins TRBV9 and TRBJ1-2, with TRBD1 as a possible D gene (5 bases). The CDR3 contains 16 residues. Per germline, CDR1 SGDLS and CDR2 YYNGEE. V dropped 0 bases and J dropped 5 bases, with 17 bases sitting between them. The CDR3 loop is CASSVALGTPFYGYTF. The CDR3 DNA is TGTGCCAGCAGCGTAGCTCTTGGGACCCCCTTTTATGGCTACACCTTC.

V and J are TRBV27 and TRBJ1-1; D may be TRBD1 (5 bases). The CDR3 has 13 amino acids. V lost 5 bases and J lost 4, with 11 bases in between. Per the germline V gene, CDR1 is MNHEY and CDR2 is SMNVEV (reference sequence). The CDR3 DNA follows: TGTGCCAGCAGTCAAGGGGTAGGCACTGAAGCTTTCTTT. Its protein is CASSQGVGTEAFF.

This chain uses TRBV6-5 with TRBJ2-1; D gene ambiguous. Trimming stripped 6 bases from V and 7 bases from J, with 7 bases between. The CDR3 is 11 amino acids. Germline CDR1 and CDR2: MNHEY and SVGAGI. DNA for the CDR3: TGTGCCAGCAGGGTCGGAAATGAGCAGTTCTTC. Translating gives CASRVGNEQFF.

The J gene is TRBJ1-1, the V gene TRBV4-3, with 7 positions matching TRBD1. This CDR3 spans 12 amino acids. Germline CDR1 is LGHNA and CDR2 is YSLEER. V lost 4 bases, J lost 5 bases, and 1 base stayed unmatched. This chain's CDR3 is CASSLTGTEAFF. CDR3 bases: TGCGCCAGCAGCCTGACAGGGACTGAAGCTTTCTTT.

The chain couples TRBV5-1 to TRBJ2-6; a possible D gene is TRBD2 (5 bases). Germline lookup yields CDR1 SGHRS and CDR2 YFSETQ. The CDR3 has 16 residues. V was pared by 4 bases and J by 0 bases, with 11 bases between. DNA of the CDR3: TGCGCCAGCAGCGTCGGGGTCCCCTCTGGGGCCAACGTCCTGACTTTC. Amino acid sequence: CASSVGVPSGANVLTF.

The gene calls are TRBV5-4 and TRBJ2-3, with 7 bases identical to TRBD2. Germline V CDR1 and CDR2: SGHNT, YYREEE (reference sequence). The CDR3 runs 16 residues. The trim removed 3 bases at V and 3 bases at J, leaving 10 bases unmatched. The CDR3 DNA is TGTGCCAGCAGCTGGACACGGGCTAGCGGAACAGATACGCAGTATTTT. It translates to CASSWTRASGTDTQYF.

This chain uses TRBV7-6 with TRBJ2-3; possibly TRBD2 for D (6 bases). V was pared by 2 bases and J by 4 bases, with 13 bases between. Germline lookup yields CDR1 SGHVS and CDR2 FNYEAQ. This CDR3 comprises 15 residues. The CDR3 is CASSLMRGQSDTQYF. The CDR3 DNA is TGTGCCAGCAGCTTAATGCGGGGCCAATCAGATACGCAGTATTTT.

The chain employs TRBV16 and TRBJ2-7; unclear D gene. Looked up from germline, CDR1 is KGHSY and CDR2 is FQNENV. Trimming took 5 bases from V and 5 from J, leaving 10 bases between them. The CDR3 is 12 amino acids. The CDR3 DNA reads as TGTGCCAGCAGCGCTGCTTACCACGAGCAGTACTTC. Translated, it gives CASSAAYHEQYF.

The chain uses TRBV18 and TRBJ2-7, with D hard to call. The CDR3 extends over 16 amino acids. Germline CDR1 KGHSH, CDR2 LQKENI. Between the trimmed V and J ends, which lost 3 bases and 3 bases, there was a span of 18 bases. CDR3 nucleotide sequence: TGTGCCAGCTCACCCGAGGAAGACTTCTCTTTCTACGAGCAGTACTTC. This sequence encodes CASSPEEDFSFYEQYF. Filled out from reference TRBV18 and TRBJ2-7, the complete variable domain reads NAGVMQNPRHLVRRRGQEARLRCSPMKGHSHVYWYRQLPEEGLKFMVYLQKENIIDESGMPKERFSAEFPKEGPSILRIQQVVRGDSAAYFCASSPEEDFSFYEQYFGPGTRLTVT.